A selection of T cell receptor beta chains follows, all from one sample in a study of T cell responses to AZD1222 COVID-19 vaccine. Sequencing used immunoSEQ multiplex PCR; TCRdb keeps in-frame clones, though not all of them. In the table there are 150,000 to 200,000 clones, about 90% of which are singletons. The sample was peripheral blood, taken 28 days after the second AZD1222 dose. These receptors all come from an adult who received the AZD1222 COVID-19 vaccine. Each CDR3 is given with its conserved first and last residue. The D gene is left open where the match is weak. Clone size is given for some rows only: seen once, a few or many times, or a class if the clone is expanded.

TGTGCCAGCAGTTACTCCCAGGGGGCGCGCAGCAATCAGCCCCAGCATTTT	CASSYSQGARSNQPQHF	TRBV28	TRBJ1-5	NA	TRBD1
TGCAGCGTTGAAGATATAGCGGGCCCGCTGTCGTTAAGCTCCTACAATGAGCAGTTCTTC	CSVEDIAGPLSLSSYNEQFF	TRBV29-1	TRBJ2-1	once	TRBD2
TGTGCCATCCAACAGGGGGATACGCAGTATTTT	CAIQQGDTQYF	TRBV19	TRBJ2-3	once	TRBD1
TGCGCCAGCAGCCCGACCGGTGGCAGGGGCGGCACAGATACGCAGTATTTT	CASSPTGGRGGTDTQYF	TRBV5-1	TRBJ2-3	NA	NA
TGTGCCAGTAAGAAGACAATTACCCAATTCGAGCAGTACTTC	CASKKTITQFEQYF	TRBV19	TRBJ2-7	NA	NA
TGTGCCAGCTCACCCTCAGCTACTAGCGGGACCGGAGGGTACACAGATACGCAGTATTTT	CASSPSATSGTGGYTDTQYF	TRBV18	TRBJ2-3	few	TRBD2
TGCGCCAGCAGCCATCCGGGACAGGGGACCCCTCTCGATGGCTACACCTTC	CASSHPGQGTPLDGYTF	TRBV4-1	TRBJ1-2	NA	TRBD1
TGTGCCAGCAGAGTACAGTGGGCCTATGGCTACACCTTC	CASRVQWAYGYTF	TRBV24-1	TRBJ1-2	NA	NA
TGTGCCAGCAGTGATCTTTTCCGGGAATATGGCTACACCTTC	CASSDLFREYGYTF	TRBV6-1	TRBJ1-2	NA	NA
TGTGCCAGCATCTCAGGGACAGGTTATGGCTACACCTTC	CASISGTGYGYTF	TRBV12-3/TRBV12-4	TRBJ1-2	NA	TRBD1
TGTGCCAGCAGTTCAGGGTTTAGCTCCTACAATGAGCAGTTCTTC	CASSSGFSSYNEQFF	TRBV6-5	TRBJ2-1	NA	NA
TGTGCCAGCAGTTACGAGCGACAGGGCTTCAATCAGCCCCAGCATTTT	CASSYERQGFNQPQHF	TRBV6-2/TRBV6-3	TRBJ1-5	NA	TRBD1
TGTGCCAGCATGGGGTTGGAGCAGTACTTC	CASMGLEQYF	TRBV6-5	TRBJ2-7	once	NA
TGTGCCAGCAGCGGTACAGGGGGGAATGAGCAGTTCTTC	CASSGTGGNEQFF	TRBV11-2	TRBJ2-1	NA	TRBD1
TGTGCCTGGATCCTACCGGGACTAGCGGCCACAGATACGCAGTATTTT	CAWILPGLAATDTQYF	TRBV30	TRBJ2-3	NA	TRBD2
TGTGCCAGCAGACGGATAGCTAACTATGGCTACACCTTC	CASRRIANYGYTF	TRBV2	TRBJ1-2	NA	NA
TGTGCCAGTATCTCACGGGGGACACCCTATAGCAATCAGCCCCAGCATTTT	CASISRGTPYSNQPQHF	TRBV19	TRBJ1-5	NA	NA
TGTGCCACCCGGCAGGGAAAGGCCAACGTCCTGACTTTC	CATRQGKANVLTF	TRBV24-1	TRBJ2-6	NA	NA
TGTGCCAGCAGGCAGACCTCTGGGGCCAACGTCCTGACTTTC	CASRQTSGANVLTF	TRBV27	TRBJ2-6	once	NA
TGTGCCAGCAGTTTAGTATCGGGGGTCCGCAATCAGCCCCAGCATTTT	CASSLVSGVRNQPQHF	TRBV28	TRBJ1-5	once	NA
TGCGCCAGCAGCGGGGGACAGGGGTACGATGGCTACACCTTC	CASSGGQGYDGYTF	TRBV5-1	TRBJ1-2	NA	TRBD1
TGTGCCAGCAGTTCCCGCCCAGCGGGGAACACCGGGGAGCTGTTTTTT	CASSSRPAGNTGELFF	TRBV28	TRBJ2-2	NA	NA
TGTGCCAGCAGCCAACTTCCACTAGGTGGAGGGGTGACAAACATTCAGTACTTC	CASSQLPLGGGVTNIQYF	TRBV3-1/TRBV3-2	TRBJ2-4	NA	NA
TGTGCCATCAGCGGGTCAGCTTCTAATGAAAAACTGTTTTTT	CAISGSASNEKLFF	TRBV10-3	TRBJ1-4	once	NA
TGTGCCAGAGGGACAGGGGAAAACTTGGACTATGGCTACACCTTC	CARGTGENLDYGYTF	TRBV6-4	TRBJ1-2	NA	TRBD1
TGCGCCAGCAGCCTAGGGACAGAAACTAACTATGGCTACACCTTC	CASSLGTETNYGYTF	TRBV5-1	TRBJ1-2	NA	TRBD1
TGTGCCAGTAGATCAGGGGATTTGACCGGGGAGCTGTTTTTT	CASRSGDLTGELFF	TRBV19	TRBJ2-2	NA	NA
TGTGCCAGCAGTTACTCGAGTGGCCCTTATGCTGAGCAGTTCTTC	CASSYSSGPYAEQFF	TRBV6-5	TRBJ2-1	once	NA
TGTGCCAGTAGTATGTCCATTAGCGGTCAGCCCCAGCATTTT	CASSMSISGQPQHF	TRBV19	TRBJ1-5	NA	NA
TGTGCCAGCAGCAAAAGGGACAGGGGGACCGGGGAGCTGTTTTTT	CASSKRDRGTGELFF	TRBV21-1	TRBJ2-2	NA	NA
TGCGCCAGCAGCCAAATACTGGGCCAGGGCTCCTACGAGCAGTACTTC	CASSQILGQGSYEQYF	TRBV4-1	TRBJ2-7	NA	NA
TGTGCCAGCGGACTAGCGGGAGGGCTTTACGAGCAGTACTTC	CASGLAGGLYEQYF	TRBV19	TRBJ2-7	few	TRBD2
TGTGCCAGCAGCGTAGGGCCACCGGGACAGGGAACTTACTATGGCTACACCTTC	CASSVGPPGQGTYYGYTF	TRBV9	TRBJ1-2	NA	TRBD1
TGCGCCAGCAGCTTGGGTTACCAGGGAAATGAGCAGTTCTTC	CASSLGYQGNEQFF	TRBV5-1	TRBJ2-1	NA	NA
TGTGCCAGCAGCCCCTACCGGGAGGGGTCTAGTGAGCAGTTCTTC	CASSPYREGSSEQFF	TRBV7-2	TRBJ2-1	NA	TRBD2
TGTGCCAGCAGCTTAGCCGTCCCCCTGACTTCCTACAATGAGCAGTTCTTC	CASSLAVPLTSYNEQFF	TRBV7-2	TRBJ2-1	NA	NA
TGTGCCAGCTCACCACCTTCCACGTACTCCTACAATGAGCAGTTCTTC	CASSPPSTYSYNEQFF	TRBV18	TRBJ2-1	NA	NA
TGTGCCAGCAGCACGACTAGCGGGAGAACAGCAGATACGCAGTATTTT	CASSTTSGRTADTQYF	TRBV7-3	TRBJ2-3	NA	TRBD2
TGTGCCAGCAGGACCCAGGGGGCGACTGGAAACACCATATATTTT	CASRTQGATGNTIYF	TRBV2	TRBJ1-3	NA	TRBD1
TGTGCCTGGAACATACCGGGGGCGCGGACTGAAGCTTTCTTT	CAWNIPGARTEAFF	TRBV30	TRBJ1-1	NA	NA
TGCAGCGTTGAAGGCCGGACAGGGGGTGGCAATGAGCAGTTCTTC	CSVEGRTGGGNEQFF	TRBV29-1	TRBJ2-1	NA	TRBD1
TGCGCCAGCAGCCAAGAGGGAGATCGGTACGAGCAGTACTTC	CASSQEGDRYEQYF	TRBV4-3	TRBJ2-7	NA	NA
TGTGCCAGCAGTGAAGCGAAGGGGAAGGTTTCAGGAAACATTCAGTACTTC	CASSEAKGKVSGNIQYF	TRBV6-1	TRBJ2-4	NA	NA
TGCGCCAGCAGCTTTTACAGGGAGGATGAGCAGTTCTTC	CASSFYREDEQFF	TRBV5-1	TRBJ2-1	NA	NA
TGTGCCAGCAGTAAACAGGCGAGCAATCAGCCCCAGCATTTT	CASSKQASNQPQHF	TRBV6-6	TRBJ1-5	NA	NA
TGTGCCAGCAGTCGTCCCGGGACGGGATACAATGAGCAGTTCTTC	CASSRPGTGYNEQFF	TRBV6-6	TRBJ2-1	NA	NA
TGTGCCAGCATCCCTAGGACTCCTAGCTCCTACGAGCAGTACTTC	CASIPRTPSSYEQYF	TRBV2	TRBJ2-7	NA	NA
TGTGCCAGCAGCTTAGTGGGTCGAGGGCAGGGGATGTATGGCTACACCTTC	CASSLVGRGQGMYGYTF	TRBV11-2	TRBJ1-2	NA	NA
TGTGCCAGCAGCCGAGGGGGGTCGATAAGCACCGGGGAGCTGTTTTTT	CASSRGGSISTGELFF	TRBV7-6	TRBJ2-2	NA	NA
TGTGCCAGCAGCCCCCCAGCGGATACATACAATGAGCAGTTCTTC	CASSPPADTYNEQFF	TRBV9	TRBJ2-1	NA	NA
TGTGCCAGCAGCCAAGTTGACAGCCAAATCTACGAGCAGTACTTC	CASSQVDSQIYEQYF	TRBV4-2	TRBJ2-7	NA	NA
TGCGCCAGCAGCCAAGAGTTTCCGGGACAGGGCACCGGGGAGCTGTTTTTT	CASSQEFPGQGTGELFF	TRBV4-3	TRBJ2-2	few	TRBD1
TGTGCCAGCAGCTCCGGGGGGTTCTGGGCTGGCTACACCTTC	CASSSGGFWAGYTF	TRBV5-6	TRBJ1-2	NA	NA
TGTGCCAGCAGTTTAATCCACGAGCAGTACTTC	CASSLIHEQYF	TRBV12-3/TRBV12-4	TRBJ2-7	NA	NA
TGTGCCAGCAGCGTCCGACAGGGCCCTGCAACTAATGAAAAACTGTTTTTT	CASSVRQGPATNEKLFF	TRBV9	TRBJ1-4	NA	TRBD1
TGTGCCTGGAATCGGGGGAGTGAAAAACTGTTTTTT	CAWNRGSEKLFF	TRBV30	TRBJ1-4	NA	NA
TGTGCCAGCAGCATTCGACAGGTCGCAGGAAACACCATATATTTT	CASSIRQVAGNTIYF	TRBV7-2	TRBJ1-3	NA	NA
TGTGCCAGCAGAAAGGGGACTAGCTCCTACGAGCAGTACTTC	CASRKGTSSYEQYF	TRBV2	TRBJ2-7	NA	TRBD2
TGTGCCAGCAGCGTACAGGGGGCCTCCTACAATGAGCAGTTCTTC	CASSVQGASYNEQFF	TRBV7-9	TRBJ2-1	once	TRBD1